This TCR beta chain was captured in a study of Ad26.COV2.S vaccination and SARS-CoV-2 variants. Trimming stripped 1 base from V and 2 bases from J, with 7 bases between. Germline CDR1 reads LGHNT; CDR2 reads FRNRAP. This CDR3 is built from 14 residues. Here immunoSEQ multiplex PCR was the method, and the copy in TCRdb shows in-frame clones only, minus some. The table has around 450,000 clones, 70% to 90% seen once. Only one count was recorded for this clone. Treatment denoted: about 20 received Ad26.COV2.S at low or high dose, single or two shots; a few received placebo; per-sample allocation not given. Collection of the samples took place on day 63 after the first injection of vaccine or placebo.

The TCR sequence derives from a person between 18 and 65 years old who received the Ad26.COV2.S COVID-19 vaccine or a placebo. Sequenced material: peripheral blood, taken in a trial of Ad26.COV2.S vaccine versus placebo. V usage is TRBV12-5 and J usage is TRBJ2-3, with D perhaps matching TRBD1 (6 bases). CDR3 in DNA: TGTGCTAGTGGTTTGGGGACAGCCACAGATACGCAGTATTTT. As protein: CASGLGTATDTQYF.